This T cell receptor beta chain was sequenced in a study of cytomegalovirus exposure and HLA in healthy donors. Background on the study: A data release that came early held approximately 85 million unique TCRs from HLA-typed donors. General study findings and limits: Among TCR beta chains, those listed as cytomegalovirus-associated numbered around 180. The authors later found TCR association rates varying by HLA locus, with DRB1 most and HLA-C fewest.

Per the germline V gene, CDR1 is MDHEN and CDR2 is SYDVKM. V was shortened by 3 bases and J by 7 bases, with 13 bases between the two germline ends. CDR3 length: 15 amino acids. Both 60 Vbeta primers and 13 Jbeta primers went into the PCR. The data were produced by immunoSEQ multiplex PCR, yet TCRdb's version contains in-frame clones alone and is incomplete. Among 55,000 to 65,000 clones listed, 83% were seen once. As regards this clone: Its target is unknown.

The sequence derives from a human donor in good health. The gene calls are TRBV28 and TRBJ1-6; D perhaps matches TRBD1 (5 bases). The sequencing sample was made of PBMCs. The CDR3 region is CASSLGGNRNSPLHF. In DNA, the CDR3 is TGTGCCAGCAGTTTGGGGGGAAATCGAAATTCACCCCTCCACTTT. Variable domain in full (rest from reference TRBV28 and TRBJ1-6): DVKVTQSSRYLVKRTGEKVFLECVQDMDHENMFWYRQDPGLGLRLIYFSYDVKMKEKGDIPEGYSVSREKKERFSLILESASTNQTSMYLCASSLGGNRNSPLHFGNGTRLTVT.